Described below is a single TCR beta chain sequence and its context. This sample was included in a study of T cell responses to AZD1222 COVID-19 vaccine. Measured with immunoSEQ multiplex PCR; TCRdb has only the in-frame clones, and not every one. This table holds roughly 190,000 clones, about 89% found once. This CDR3 spans 16 amino acids. In germline, CDR1 is MNHNS, CDR2 SASEGT. The J segment lost 8 bases and the V segment lost 3 bases, leaving 10 bases of the junction unmatched. Pooling of second doses given at about 4 or about 12 weeks was done. The sample consisted of peripheral blood, taken 28 days after the second AZD1222 dose. This clonotype was obtained from an adult who received the AZD1222 COVID-19 vaccine. This chain connects TRBV6-1 to TRBJ1-2, with 12 positions matching TRBD1. CDR3 protein: CASSEFRGQGARGYTF. The CDR3 DNA reads TGTGCCAGCAGTGAGTTTAGGGGACAGGGGGCGAGAGGCTACACCTTC.